This entry features one T cell receptor beta chain sequence. Antigen: not known. Sequencing used immunoSEQ multiplex PCR; TCRdb keeps in-frame clones, though not all of them. The sample comprises 170,000 or so clones, 87% of which are singletons, and less than 3% rests with the top ten. The data belong to a study of T cell responses to AZD1222 COVID-19 vaccine. Notes on the study in general: Spike regions recognized by vaccine-associated CD4 TCRs spanned the protein, led by 160-218 and 743-854.

The sequence was collected from an adult in good health. The sequences come from peripheral blood, collected on day 0 of AZD1222 vaccination.

The chain's CDR3 is CASGSRRSYEQYF. The CDR3 nucleotides read TGTGCCAGCGGTAGCAGACGATCCTACGAGCAGTACTTC. This chain uses TRBV2 with TRBJ2-7; D remains ambiguous. CDR1 and CDR2 from the germline V gene are SNHLY and FYNNEI. The CDR3 extends over 13 amino acids. V lost 8 bases, J lost 1 base, and 12 bases lay in between. Together with reference TRBV2 and TRBJ2-7, the CDR3 gives the full variable domain: EPEVTQTPSHQVTQMGQEVILRCVPISNHLYFYWYRQILGQKVEFLVSFYNNEISEKSEIFDDQFSVERPDGSNFTLKIRSTKLEDSAMYFCASGSRRSYEQYFGPGTRLTVT.